Following are 20 T cell receptor beta chains from one sample sequenced in a study of T cell responses to AZD1222 COVID-19 vaccine. Sequencing was performed with immunoSEQ multiplex PCR; in TCRdb, only in-frame clones are kept and a portion is missing. The sample consists of 95,000 to 100,000 clones, around nine tenths of them appearing once. The sample was peripheral blood, taken on day 0 of AZD1222 vaccination. These receptors all come from an adult in good health.

V is TRBV13 and J is TRBJ2-5, with 11 positions matching TRBD1. Germline V gene data show CDR1 as PRHDT and CDR2 as FYEKMQ (reference sequence). J was trimmed by 4 bases and V by 4 bases; bases with no gene match: 2. The CDR3 spans 14 residues. The CDR3 coding sequence is TGTGCCAGCAGCTCGGACAGGGGGCTAGAGACCCAGTACTTC. Encoded protein: CASSSDRGLETQYF.

The rearrangement links TRBV19 to TRBJ1-1, with D unresolved. Looked up from germline, CDR1 is LNHDA and CDR2 is SQIVND (reference sequence). The CDR3 has 14 amino acids. V was trimmed by 6 bases and J by 6 bases, leaving 17 bases between them. The CDR3 loop is CASRGSIRFAEAFF. DNA for the CDR3: TGTGCCAGTAGGGGAAGCATTAGGTTTGCTGAAGCTTTCTTT.

The chain links TRBV28 to TRBJ2-7; 9 bases are shared with TRBD2. The germline V gene has CDR1 MDHEN and CDR2 SYDVKM. The CDR3 runs to 18 residues. The ends lost 3 bases at V and 0 bases at J; junction bases unmatched: 12. The DNA for the CDR3 is TGTGCCAGCAGTTTGCCCTCGGGGACTAGCAGAAGCTCCTACGAGCAGTACTTC. Protein product: CASSLPSGTSRSSYEQYF.

This chain connects TRBV2 to TRBJ1-5, with unresolved D. The V end lost 11 bases, the J end lost 0 bases, and 14 bases lay between the germline ends. Germline V CDR1 and CDR2: SNHLY, FYNNEI. CDR3 length: 14 residues. The CDR3: CASRALNSNQPQHF. In nucleotides, the CDR3 is TGTGCCTCCCGGGCGCTTAATAGCAATCAGCCCCAGCATTTT.

CDR3 DNA sequence: TGTGCCATCACCCCGGGACAGCGAGACTACGAGCAGTACTTC. This translates into CAITPGQRDYEQYF. The V and J genes are TRBV10-3 and TRBJ2-7; 7 positions agree with TRBD1. There are 14 residues in the CDR3. Germline V lookup: CDR1 ENHRY, CDR2 SYGVKD. V was clipped by 7 bases and J by 3 bases; unmatched bases: 9.

The chain uses TRBV6-5 and TRBJ2-7; TRBD1 is a possible D gene (5 bases). This CDR3 contains 14 residues. CDR1 is MNHEY and CDR2 is SVGAGI in the germline V gene. Trimming stripped 5 bases from V and 4 bases from J, with 15 bases between. The CDR3 reads CASSSSRVGYEQYF. As DNA, the CDR3 is TGTGCCAGCAGTAGCTCCAGGGTAGGGTACGAGCAGTACTTC.

This chain connects TRBV5-1 to TRBJ2-3; 8 positions match TRBD2. Unmatched junction bases numbered 2, after V lost 4 bases and J lost 4 bases. The CDR3 has 13 residues. In germline, CDR1 is SGHRS, CDR2 YFSETQ. The DNA of the CDR3 is TGCGCCAGCAGCCAGCGGGGGCCAGATACGCAGTATTTT. As protein: CASSQRGPDTQYF.

V and J are TRBV4-3 and TRBJ1-2, with D hard to call. The CDR3 is 13 amino acids. Germline V CDR1 and CDR2: LGHNA, YSLEER. Deletions cut 1 base from V and 7 bases from J, with 10 bases between. The CDR3 DNA sequence: TGCGCCAGCAGCCAAGCCTCGGCCCCTGGCTACACCTTC. Translating it yields CASSQASAPGYTF.

This rearrangement joins TRBV3-1 (or the pseudogene TRBV3-2) to TRBJ2-5; D is unresolved. This CDR3 is built from 13 residues. V gave up 3 bases and J gave up 5 bases, with 10 bases separating them. Looked up from germline, CDR1 is LGHDT and CDR2 is YNNKEL (reference sequence). The CDR3 nucleotides are TGTGCCAGCAGCCACTACCCTCGCGAGACCCAGTACTTC. Translation gives CASSHYPRETQYF.

The gene calls are TRBV7-2 and TRBJ1-6; D uncertain. Trimming took off 5 bases at V and 7 bases at J, with 9 bases between the two ends. CDR1 SGHTA and CDR2 FQGNSA come from the germline V gene. The CDR3 loop spans 13 amino acids. CDR3 bases: TGTGCCAGCAGCCCTGGGAGAAATTCACCCCTCCACTTT. Amino acids: CASSPGRNSPLHF.

This chain links TRBV7-2 with TRBJ2-7, with 9 bases fitting TRBD1. The germline CDR1 and CDR2 sequences are SGHTA and FQGNSA. The V segment lost 1 base and the J segment 4 bases; nucleotides outside the gene matches: 8. The CDR3 is made up of 16 amino acids. The CDR3 here is CASSLGVGTGRYEQYF. The CDR3 region has the DNA TGTGCCAGCAGCTTAGGGGTGGGGACAGGGAGGTACGAGCAGTACTTC.

This clone was recorded a few times. This chain connects TRBV30 to TRBJ1-4; D ambiguous. With 4 bases removed from V and 6 bases from J, the gap between germline ends came to 9 bases. In germline, CDR1 is GTSNPN, CDR2 SVGIG (reference sequence). This CDR3 is built from 12 residues. Here the CDR3 reads CAWNMGYEKLFF. CDR3 nucleotides: TGTGCCTGGAATATGGGGTATGAAAAACTGTTTTTT.

The CDR3 DNA reads TGTGCCAGTAGTCTCGAATCCGGGACAGGTGGAAACAATGAGCAGTTCTTC. Its protein product is CASSLESGTGGNNEQFF. The rearrangement uses TRBV19 and TRBJ2-1; TRBD1 agrees at 8 bases. V lost 5 bases to trimming and J lost 5 bases; unmatched junction nucleotides: 14. CDR1 is LNHDA, CDR2 SQIVND, per germline (reference sequence). The CDR3 consists of 17 residues.

The chain couples TRBV12-5 to TRBJ2-1, with D perhaps TRBD1 (5 bases). Germline CDR1 is LGHNT and CDR2 is FRNRAP. Trimming removed 4 bases at V and 7 bases at J, with 17 bases between. This CDR3 spans 15 amino acids. The CDR3 coding sequence is TGTGCTAGTGGTTACGACAGAATATCCAATAATGAGCAGTTCTTC. Residues: CASGYDRISNNEQFF.

The V and J genes are TRBV30 and TRBJ2-7; 7 nucleotides match TRBD1. The CDR3 totals 15 residues. Germline lookup yields CDR1 GTSNPN and CDR2 SVGIG (reference sequence). V lost 4 bases, J lost 2 bases, and 11 bases stayed unmatched. The CDR3 reads CAWTTNRDRPYEQYF. Written as DNA, the CDR3 is TGTGCCTGGACTACCAACCGGGACAGACCCTACGAGCAGTACTTC.

The rearrangement links TRBV19 to TRBJ1-1; 7 bases are a match to TRBD1. Germline-derived CDR1 and CDR2 are LNHDA and SQIVND (reference sequence). The ends lost 7 bases at V and 4 bases at J; junction bases unmatched: 15. The CDR3 covers 16 residues. CDR3 nucleotide sequence: TGTGCCAGTACCCCACCCCAGGGGGGTGAATCCACTGAAGCTTTCTTT. Translation: CASTPPQGGESTEAFF.

DNA for the CDR3: TGTGCCAGCAGTTACTCCTTGACAGGGGGTGAAAAACTGTTTTTT. This encodes CASSYSLTGGEKLFF. This chain joins TRBV6-5 and TRBJ1-4; 9 bases are shared with TRBD1. The germline CDR1 and CDR2 sequences are MNHEY and SVGAGI. This CDR3 is 15 amino acids long. V gave up 0 bases and J gave up 7 bases; unmatched junction bases: 3.

The J gene is TRBJ2-3, the V gene TRBV2; TRBD2 agrees at 13 bases. Germline CDR1 SNHLY, CDR2 FYNNEI. The CDR3 spans 13 residues. Germline trimming cut 9 bases from V and 3 bases from J; bases unmatched to any gene: 0. The CDR3 bases are TGTGCCAGACTAGCGGGGGGGACAGATACGCAGTATTTT. It codes for CARLAGGTDTQYF.

The chain joins TRBV30 to TRBJ1-1; D gene uncertain. CDR1 and CDR2 (germline): GTSNPN, SVGIG (reference sequence). This CDR3 comprises 14 residues. V gave up 0 bases and J gave up 1 base, with 9 bases separating them. The CDR3 sequence: CAWSVAPRNTEAFF. The CDR3 bases are TGTGCCTGGAGTGTAGCTCCAAGGAACACTGAAGCTTTCTTT.

V is TRBV28 and J is TRBJ2-7; the D gene is possibly TRBD1 (6 bases). Germline-derived CDR1 and CDR2 are MDHEN and SYDVKM. The length of the CDR3 is 12 residues. V lost 7 bases, J lost 4 bases, and 11 bases lay in between. This CDR3 is CASTLGGYEQYF. CDR3 DNA: TGTGCCAGCACTCTAGGGGGTTACGAGCAGTACTTC.